Following are 5 T cell receptor beta chains from one sample sequenced in a study of cytomegalovirus exposure and HLA in healthy donors. Both 60 Vbeta primers and 13 Jbeta primers went into the PCR. Sequencing was performed with immunoSEQ multiplex PCR; in TCRdb, only in-frame clones are kept and a portion is missing. The sample contains some 120,000 clones, 75% to 85% of which appear only once. Source material: PBMCs. These receptors were taken from a man aged 25 to 40 in good health and CMV-seronegative.

V gene TRBV5-8 combines with J gene TRBJ2-1; D is undetermined. The CDR3 is made up of 17 amino acids. Per germline, CDR1 SGHTS and CDR2 YDEGEE. The V end was cut by 2 bases, the J end by 3 bases, with 18 bases between. The CDR3 DNA sequence: TGTGCCAGCAGCTTTGAGAGTTCAATAGCTGTCTACAATGAGCAGTTCTTC. The encoded protein is CASSFESSIAVYNEQFF.

The chain recombines TRBV5-6 with TRBJ1-4; D is uncertain. Trimming took 0 bases from V and 5 from J, leaving 11 bases between them. This CDR3 contains 15 residues. Germline CDR1 SGHDT, CDR2 YYEEEE. The CDR3 here is CASSLGAGLNEKLFF. The CDR3 DNA follows: TGTGCCAGCAGCTTGGGAGCGGGCCTCAATGAAAAACTGTTTTTT.

This sequence joins TRBV6-5 and TRBJ1-4; TRBD1 matches at 11 bases. Germline CDR1 reads MNHEY; CDR2 reads SVGAGI. J was trimmed by 3 bases and V by 6 bases; bases with no gene match: 3. The CDR3 runs 15 residues. CDR3: CASRGTGGPNEKLFF. The CDR3 coding sequence is TGTGCCAGCAGGGGGACAGGGGGACCTAATGAAAAACTGTTTTTT.

The chain joins TRBV6-6 to TRBJ2-5; 7 bases are a match to TRBD1. CDR3 length: 14 residues. After removal of 6 bases from V and 0 bases from J, the junction contained 4 bases not matched to a gene. The V gene's germline CDR1 is MNHNY and CDR2 SVGAGI (reference sequence). CDR3 residues: CASSPTGDQETQYF. The CDR3 coding sequence is TGTGCCAGCAGCCCAACAGGGGACCAAGAGACCCAGTACTTC.

The J gene is TRBJ2-5, the V gene TRBV7-9; TRBD2 aligns across 12 bases. This CDR3 spans 16 amino acids. The V gene end was trimmed by 4 bases and the J gene end by 11 bases; junction bases not matched to a gene: 14. Germline loops: CDR1 SEHNR, CDR2 FQNEAQ (reference sequence). CDR3 amino acids: CASSSTSGRTLGEQYF. CDR3 bases: TGTGCCAGCAGCTCGACTAGCGGGAGAACGCTGGGTGAGCAGTACTTC.